The 29 T cell receptor beta chains below all came from one sample that was sequenced in a study of lung T cells in sarcoidosis with Löfgren's syndrome. TCRdb reprocessed the reads via MiXCR and lists one record per CDR3 protein. The sample yields some 65,000 distinct CDR3 sequences, less than 25% seen once. Sample: CD4+ T cells from PBMCs. These TCRs come from a human donor with sarcoidosis (Löfgren's syndrome or another form), or a control subject (not recorded which).

This clonotype was recorded many times. The chain carries TRBV20-1 and TRBJ1-1; maybe TRBD1 (5 bases). The CDR3 spans 13 residues. The V gene's germline CDR1 is DFQATT and CDR2 SNEGSKA (reference sequence). The ends were cut back, 4 bases at V and 4 bases at J, with 13 bases in the middle. CDR3 in DNA: TGCAGTGCTACCGGGGGATTAGGCACTGAAGCTTTCTTT. Translated: CSATGGLGTEAFF.

Notes on this clonotype: It may be a read error: a sequence one base away is much more abundant. The chain employs TRBV29-1 and TRBJ2-3, with D perhaps given as TRBD1 or TRBD2 (5 bases each). The CDR3 sequence is 13 residues long. Germline CDR1 SQVTM, CDR2 ANQGSEA. Trimming took off 3 bases at V and 2 bases at J, with 9 bases between the two ends. This CDR3 is CSVDPGATDTQYF. CDR3 DNA: TGCAGCGTTGATCCCGGGGCCACAGATACGCAGTATTTT.

This clonotype came up many times. The genes are TRBV20-1 and TRBJ2-5, with 7 positions matching TRBD2. Germline loops: CDR1 DFQATT, CDR2 SNEGSKA (reference sequence). With 2 bases clipped from V and 0 bases from J, the junction kept 12 bases outside the gene matches. The CDR3 spans 17 residues. The CDR3 protein is CSARRASGRGYQETQYF. In nucleotides, the CDR3 is TGCAGTGCTAGAAGGGCTAGCGGACGGGGGTACCAAGAGACCCAGTACTTC.

At least ten counts were recorded for this clonotype. The rearrangement uses TRBV20-1 and TRBJ2-1; no clear D. The germline gives CDR1 DFQATT, CDR2 SNEGSKA (reference sequence). Trimming took 0 bases from V and 10 from J, leaving 25 bases between them. The CDR3 extends over 17 amino acids. CDR3 loop: CSARERLVTAENLEQFF. DNA for the CDR3: TGCAGTGCTAGAGAGAGGCTGGTGACGGCCGAAAATTTAGAGCAGTTCTTC.

This clonotype was counted many times. This chain connects TRBV28 to TRBJ2-7; TRBD1 might be the D (7 bases). The V gene's germline CDR1 is MDHEN and CDR2 SYDVKM. This CDR3 spans 16 amino acids. Deletions cut 3 bases from V and 0 bases from J, with 15 bases between. The CDR3: CASSLAGTAFSYEQYV. As DNA, the CDR3 is TGTGCCAGCAGTTTGGCGGGGACAGCTTTCTCCTACGAGCAGTACGTC.

This clonotype turned up a few times. The genes are TRBV11-2 and TRBJ2-7; D unresolved. The V gene lost 1 base and the J gene lost 6 bases, with 13 bases spanning the gap. Germline loops: CDR1 SGHAT, CDR2 FQNNGV. CDR3 size: 14 residues. DNA of the CDR3: TGTGCCAGCAGCTTAGGGGTTTCGGGCGGCGAGCAGTACTTC. It encodes CASSLGVSGGEQYF.

The rearrangement uses TRBV5-8 and TRBJ2-5, with D hard to call. V dropped 5 bases and J dropped 1 base, with 12 bases sitting between them. Germline V gene sequence: CDR1 SGHTS, CDR2 YDEGEE. The CDR3 spans 14 residues. The CDR3 protein is CASRSSRIQETQYF. CDR3 nucleotide sequence: TGTGCCAGCAGATCGTCCCGGATCCAAGAGACCCAGTACTTC.

In regard to this clonotype: A much larger clonotype is one base distant, so this may be a read error. This chain links TRBV27 with TRBJ2-7; 7 bases agree with TRBD1. Germline V gene sequence: CDR1 MNHEY, CDR2 SMNVEV (reference sequence). This CDR3 is 14 amino acids long. For the CDR3, the DNA is TGTGTCAGCAGTTACAGGGGAAGTCCCTACGAGCAGTACTTC. Translated, it gives CVSSYRGSPYEQYF.

This clonotype was detected many times. The chain couples TRBV20-1 to TRBJ2-5; TRBD2 agrees at 12 bases. Trimming took 5 bases from V and 1 from J; bases not matched to a gene: 8. Germline V lookup: CDR1 DFQATT, CDR2 SNEGSKA (reference sequence). This CDR3 has 16 residues. The CDR3 sequence: CSAPSLTSGGQETQYF. The CDR3 nucleotides are TGCAGTGCTCCTTCTTTGACTAGCGGGGGCCAAGAGACCCAGTACTTC.

The table lists this clonotype with a few counts. The chain combines TRBV12-3 or TRBV12-4 with TRBJ1-5; D is possibly TRBD1 (5 bases). The CDR3 has 15 amino acids. Trimming took 3 bases from V and 3 from J, leaving 12 bases between them. CDR3 in DNA: TGTGCCAGCAGTTTGAACAGGCTATACAATCAGCCCCAGCATTTT. Translated, it gives CASSLNRLYNQPQHF.

This clonotype was seen only a few times. The chain links TRBV19 to TRBJ2-3, with a tentative D call TRBD1 (5 bases). This CDR3 region has 16 residues. In germline, CDR1 is LNHDA, CDR2 SQIVND (reference sequence). V was clipped by 1 base and J by 0 bases, with 11 bases between them. CDR3 loop: CASSIVNRKSTDTQYF. CDR3 DNA sequence: TGTGCCAGTAGTATAGTCAACAGGAAAAGCACAGATACGCAGTATTTT.

This clonotype was picked up many times. The chain has TRBV27 and TRBJ2-3; no clear D gene. Trimming stripped 1 base from V and 0 bases from J, with 11 bases between. Per germline, CDR1 MNHEY and CDR2 SMNVEV (reference sequence). This CDR3 spans 16 amino acids. The CDR3 is CASSLWPAISTDTQYF. The DNA of the CDR3 is TGTGCCAGCAGTTTATGGCCAGCGATTAGCACAGATACGCAGTATTTT.

This clonotype was detected a few times. J is TRBJ2-5 and V is TRBV28, with 15 positions matching TRBD2. The CDR3 is 17 residues long. V was pared by 6 bases and J by 7 bases, with 12 bases of the junction left unmatched. Germline V gene lookup returns CDR1 MDHEN and CDR2 SYDVKM. Here the CDR3 reads CASSRRLGTSGGWTQYF. Written as DNA, the CDR3 is TGTGCCAGCAGCCGAAGACTTGGGACTAGCGGGGGGTGGACCCAGTACTTC.

This clonotype occurred once. This may arise from a read error, as a much more abundant clone is one base away. The gene calls are TRBV5-1 and TRBJ2-6; D ambiguous. The CDR3 length is 16 residues. CDR1 is SGHRS and CDR2 is YFSETQ in the germline V gene. Trimming took 2 bases from V and 0 from J, leaving 9 bases between them. CDR3 loop: CASSLSSNSGANVLTF. As DNA, the CDR3 is TGCGCCAGCAGCTTATCCAGCAACTCTGGGGCCAACGTCCTGACTTTC.

This clonotype was observed a few times. V usage is TRBV12-3 or TRBV12-4 and J usage is TRBJ1-6, with 10 positions matching TRBD1. The CDR3 is made up of 15 amino acids. The V and J ends lost 4 bases and 12 bases, in that order; junction bases with no gene match: 9. Written as DNA, the CDR3 is TGTGCCAGCAGTTCTCGAGGACAGGGGGAGAAACCCCTCCACTTT. It is translated as CASSSRGQGEKPLHF.

The chain combines TRBV14 with TRBJ2-1; D is uncertain. The V end lost 0 bases, the J end lost 7 bases, and 16 bases lay between the germline ends. The length of the CDR3 is 16 residues. Germline loops: CDR1 SGHDN, CDR2 FVKESK. CDR3 nucleotides: TGTGCCAGCAGCCAAGAAGATTGGCCGAATTGGAATGAGCAGTTCTTC. It translates to CASSQEDWPNWNEQFF.

Many counts were recorded for this clonotype. This chain uses TRBV7-2 with TRBJ2-1, with TRBD2 as a possible D gene (5 bases). Per the germline V gene, CDR1 is SGHTA and CDR2 is FQGNSA. This CDR3 spans 15 amino acids. Trimming removed 0 bases from V and 2 bases from J, with 8 bases in between. The CDR3, as DNA: TGTGCCAGCAGCTTAGCGTACGGGGCCTACAATGAGCAGTTCTTC. It translates to CASSLAYGAYNEQFF.

Note on this clonotype: A much larger clone sits a single nucleotide away, making a read error possible. The gene calls are TRBV27 and TRBJ2-7; D is possibly TRBD2 (6 bases). The CDR3 runs 15 residues. The germline CDR1 and CDR2 sequences are MNHEY and SMNVEV (reference sequence). The CDR3 DNA sequence: TGTGCCAGCGGTTTTGTGGCAGGGAGGACCTACGAGCAGTACTTC. Translation gives CASGFVAGRTYEQYF.

Worth noting for this clonotype: A much larger clonotype is one base distant, so this may be a read error. The chain recombines TRBV14 with TRBJ2-1; the D gene is possibly TRBD2 (6 bases). V was shortened by 4 bases and J by 10 bases, with 23 bases between the two germline ends. CDR3 length equals 16 residues. Germline V CDR1 and CDR2: SGHDN, FVKESK. CDR3: CASSPTGTQMSGEQFF. CDR3 nucleotides: TGTGCCAGCAGCCCAACCGGGACTCAGATGTCGGGGGAGCAGTTCTTC.

This clonotype was picked up many times. Here the CDR3 reads CASSWGGKYEQYF. The DNA for the CDR3 is TGTGCCAGCAGTTGGGGGGGCAAGTACGAGCAGTACTTC. This rearrangement joins TRBV6-1 to TRBJ2-7; a possible D gene is TRBD2 (7 bases). The CDR3 loop spans 13 amino acids. Germline CDR1 reads MNHNS; CDR2 reads SASEGT. Trimming pared 5 bases from V and 4 bases from J, leaving 12 bases between.

This clonotype was seen many times. The rearrangement uses TRBV28 and TRBJ1-4; D ambiguous. Trimming pared 7 bases from V and 7 bases from J, leaving 22 bases between. The CDR3 is made up of 16 amino acids. CDR1 and CDR2 (germline): MDHEN, SYDVKM. CDR3 residues: CASTRHSTRWIEKLFF. The CDR3 DNA is TGTGCCAGCACGCGGCACTCAACACGGTGGATTGAAAAACTGTTTTTT.

The chain recombines TRBV5-1 with TRBJ2-7; possible D gene TRBD2, 5 bases. Germline CDR1 is SGHRS and CDR2 is YFSETQ. V lost 0 bases, J lost 4 bases, and 14 bases lay in between. CDR3 length: 15 amino acids. The CDR3 DNA follows: TGCGCCAGCAGCTTGGGAGCGGCAGGTGGGTACGAGCAGTACGTC. Translation gives CASSLGAAGGYEQYV.

This clonotype was observed at least ten times. This chain connects TRBV27 to TRBJ2-3; 8 bases map to TRBD1. The CDR3 length is 16 residues. Germline V gene sequence: CDR1 MNHEY, CDR2 SMNVEV (reference sequence). The V segment lost 3 bases and the J segment 2 bases; nucleotides outside the gene matches: 7. CDR3 sequence reads: CASSLGQAYNTDTQYF. In DNA, the CDR3 is TGTGCCAGCAGTTTGGGACAGGCTTACAACACAGATACGCAGTATTTT.

This clonotype was picked up many times. The chain recombines TRBV11-2 with TRBJ1-1; possibly TRBD1 for D (5 bases). Trimming removed 0 bases at V and 10 bases at J, with 18 bases between. Per the germline V gene, CDR1 is SGHAT and CDR2 is FQNNGV. The CDR3 is 15 amino acids. The CDR3 region is CASSLDRDAIPPAFF. The CDR3 bases are TGTGCCAGCAGCTTAGACCGGGACGCAATACCCCCAGCTTTCTTT.

This chain joins TRBV6-4 and TRBJ1-1; D remains ambiguous. Trimming took 2 bases from V and 5 from J, leaving 15 bases between them. Germline V CDR1 and CDR2: MRHNA, SNTAGT. The CDR3 extends over 15 amino acids. The CDR3 region is CASSDTSLGRTEAFF. The CDR3 bases are TGTGCCAGCAGTGACACCTCTCTCGGGAGGACTGAAGCTTTCTTT.

This clonotype has a count of ten or more. The chain has TRBV6-1 and TRBJ2-5; no definite D call. Per germline, CDR1 MNHNS and CDR2 SASEGT. This CDR3 has 11 residues. V lost 7 bases and J lost 5, with 8 bases in between. The CDR3 is CASIAFETQYF. In DNA, the CDR3 is TGTGCCAGCATAGCTTTTGAGACCCAGTACTTC.

This clonotype was seen repeatedly, ten times or more. The rearrangement joins TRBV20-1 to TRBJ2-1; D gene unclear. The CDR3 spans 14 residues. Trimming cost V 6 bases and J 0 bases, with 12 bases left between them. Germline V lookup: CDR1 DFQATT, CDR2 SNEGSKA (reference sequence). The CDR3 DNA sequence: TGCAGTGCCCCGAGGATCAACTCCTACAATGAGCAGTTCTTC. This translates into CSAPRINSYNEQFF.

This clonotype has ten or more counts. V is TRBV6-1 and J is TRBJ2-5; TRBD1 agrees at 7 bases. The junction had 6 bases not matched to a gene; V was cut back by 6 bases and J by 5 bases. Per the germline V gene, CDR1 is MNHNS and CDR2 is SASEGT. The CDR3 is 13 amino acids. CDR3 sequence: CASSPTGEETQYF. For the CDR3, the DNA is TGTGCCAGCAGCCCTACAGGGGAGGAGACCCAGTACTTC.

This clonotype was seen ten or more times. This chain joins TRBV28 and TRBJ2-2, with D perhaps being TRBD1 or TRBD2 (5 bases each). V was clipped by 6 bases and J by 0 bases, with 14 bases between them. CDR3 length equals 16 residues. Germline CDR1 is MDHEN and CDR2 is SYDVKM. The DNA of the CDR3 is TGTGCCAGCAGCCTCCTCGGGACGGCGAACACCGGGGAGCTGTTTTTT. Translated, it gives CASSLLGTANTGELFF.